One and the same sample provided the 10 T cell receptor beta chains below, sequenced in a study of OX40 agonist ivuxolimab in advanced cancers. Library construction relied on the immunoSEQ multiplex PCR assay. TCRdb carries this immuneACCESS record with in-frame sequences only. Its versions omit some clonotypes, under half of them owing to an unresolved V gene in the studies checked, with the rest unexplained. The sample table records around 100,000 clones; around 90% of these occur just once. Roughly 0.16% of the sample rests with the top ten. Sequencing was performed on CD4+ or CD8+ T cells sorted from blood, taken in a trial of the OX40 agonist ivuxolimab. Receptors originate from an adult with an advanced solid tumor such as melanoma, head and neck, liver or kidney cancer.

The CDR3, as DNA: TGTGCCAGCAGTTACCGCGACAGTGGTTCACCCCTCCACTTT. Protein sequence: CASSYRDSGSPLHF. This rearrangement joins TRBV6-5 to TRBJ1-6, with a possible D match to TRBD1 (5 bases). CDR3 size: 14 residues. CDR1 and CDR2 from the germline V gene are MNHEY and SVGAGI. V gave up 2 bases and J gave up 9 bases, with 11 bases separating them.

The genes are TRBV7-8 and TRBJ2-2, with 10 bases identical to TRBD2. The CDR3 contains 17 residues. The V and J ends lost 10 bases and 3 bases, in that order; junction bases with no gene match: 14. The germline gives CDR1 SGHVS, CDR2 FQNEAQ. Here the CDR3 reads CATLPKGLAGDTGELFF. In nucleotides, the CDR3 is TGTGCCACCCTCCCCAAGGGTCTAGCGGGAGACACCGGGGAGCTGTTTTTT.

The chain is built from TRBV19 and TRBJ1-2; TRBD1 is a possible D gene (6 bases). This CDR3 is built from 16 residues. Germline CDR1 and CDR2: LNHDA and SQIVND (reference sequence). The V and J ends lost 2 bases and 6 bases respectively, with 19 bases between them. In nucleotides, the CDR3 is TGTGCCAGTAGTATACAGATCCCCCGGACAGTTAATGGCTACACCTTC. Translation: CASSIQIPRTVNGYTF.

V is TRBV7-9 and J is TRBJ2-7; 10 nucleotides match TRBD2. The germline V gene encodes CDR1 SEHNR and CDR2 FQNEAQ (reference sequence). V lost 2 bases, J lost 3 bases, and 7 bases stayed unmatched. The CDR3 is made up of 16 amino acids. CDR3 bases: TGTGCCAGCAGCTTATATCAGCTAGCGGGAGTCTACGAGCAGTACTTC. Its protein product is CASSLYQLAGVYEQYF.

The chain is built from TRBV6-1 and TRBJ2-7, with 7 bases lining up with TRBD1. Germline values: CDR1 MNHNS, CDR2 SASEGT. Trimming cost V 6 bases and J 3 bases; bases outside gene matches: 8. This CDR3 has 14 residues. The chain's CDR3 is CASRRSTGVYEQYF. The CDR3, as DNA: TGTGCCAGCAGAAGATCCACAGGGGTCTACGAGCAGTACTTC.

CDR3 in amino acids: CASSMTSPSRPRAFF. The CDR3 nucleotides are TGTGCCAGTAGTATGACTTCACCATCACGCCCTAGGGCTTTCTTT. V is TRBV19 and J is TRBJ1-1; no clear D. Trimming took off 3 bases at V and 11 bases at J, with 22 bases between the two ends. This CDR3 has 15 residues. The germline V gene has CDR1 LNHDA and CDR2 SQIVND (reference sequence).

The CDR3 DNA reads TGCGCCAGCAGCTTTGGGGGGGCGTTTTTGAACACTGAAGCTTTCTTT. This codes for CASSFGGAFLNTEAFF. The chain combines TRBV5-1 with TRBJ1-1; weak D call: TRBD1 (6 bases). V lost 2 bases, J lost 0 bases, and 14 bases lay in between. CDR1 and CDR2 (germline): SGHRS, YFSETQ. The CDR3 has 16 residues.

The rearrangement joins TRBV19 to TRBJ2-1; the match to TRBD1 covers 8 bases. Germline lookup yields CDR1 LNHDA and CDR2 SQIVND (reference sequence). V trimming: 10 bases; J trimming: 9 bases; junction bases outside the gene matches: 14. This CDR3 has 14 residues. The CDR3 here is CATYSQGAMIEQFF. The CDR3 DNA reads as TGTGCCACATACTCGCAGGGGGCGATGATTGAGCAGTTCTTC.

V gene TRBV19 combines with J gene TRBJ1-1; possibly TRBD1 for D (6 bases). Between the trimmed V and J ends, which lost 2 bases and 4 bases, there was a span of 14 bases. The CDR3 has 15 residues. Per the germline V gene, CDR1 is LNHDA and CDR2 is SQIVND (reference sequence). CDR3 sequence reads: CASSISGVVGTEAFF. The CDR3 coding sequence is TGTGCCAGTAGTATATCAGGGGTGGTGGGCACTGAAGCTTTCTTT.

This sequence joins TRBV6-1 and TRBJ2-5; D remains ambiguous. The germline V gene encodes CDR1 MNHNS and CDR2 SASEGT. The CDR3 is made up of 14 amino acids. The germline V and J ends were trimmed by 2 bases and 5 bases, with 12 bases remaining between them. The CDR3, as DNA: TGTGCCAGCAGTGAAAAGTGGTCGGGTGAGACCCAGTACTTC. It encodes CASSEKWSGETQYF.